One T cell receptor (beta chain) is described in this entry. Profiling relied on immunoSEQ multiplex PCR, and the TCRdb table lists in-frame clones only, not all of them. The sample includes tens of thousands of clones, about 83% seen only once; the top ten take roughly 0.8%. This sample stems from a study of OX40 agonist ivuxolimab in advanced cancers. Turning to the study itself: People in dose escalation had one of these cancers: hepatocellular carcinoma, melanoma, renal cell or head and neck cancer. Patients were 82.7% male with ages roughly 23 to 85, mean around 61. Three patients, one with hepatocellular carcinoma and two with cutaneous melanoma, achieved partial responses.

CDR3 size: 13 residues. Trimming stripped 6 bases from V and 6 bases from J, with 13 bases between. Germline CDR1 SGHTA, CDR2 FQGTGA. V is TRBV7-3 and J is TRBJ2-3, with D perhaps given as TRBD1 or TRBD2 (5 bases each). The sequenced sample was CD4+ or CD8+ T cells sorted from blood, obtained in a trial of the OX40 agonist ivuxolimab. The sequence was collected from an adult with an advanced solid tumor such as melanoma, head and neck, liver or kidney cancer. This chain's CDR3 is CASSYTRDDTQYF. The CDR3 nucleotides are TGTGCCAGCAGTTATACCCGGGACGATACGCAGTATTTT.